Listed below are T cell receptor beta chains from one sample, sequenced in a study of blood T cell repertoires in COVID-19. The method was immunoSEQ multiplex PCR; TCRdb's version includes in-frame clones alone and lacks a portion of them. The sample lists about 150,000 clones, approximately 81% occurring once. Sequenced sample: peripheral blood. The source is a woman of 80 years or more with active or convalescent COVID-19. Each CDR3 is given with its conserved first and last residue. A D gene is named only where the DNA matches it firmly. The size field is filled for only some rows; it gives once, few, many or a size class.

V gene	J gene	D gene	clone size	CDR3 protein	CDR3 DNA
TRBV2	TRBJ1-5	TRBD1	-	CASRGQHSNQPQHF	TGTGCCAGCAGGGGACAGCATAGCAATCAGCCCCAGCATTTT
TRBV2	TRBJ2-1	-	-	CASSLASYNEQFF	TGTGCCAGCAGTCTAGCGAGCTACAATGAGCAGTTCTTC
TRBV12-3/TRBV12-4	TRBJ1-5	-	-	CASNRDTYQPQHF	TGTGCCAGCAACCGGGACACCTATCAGCCCCAGCATTTT
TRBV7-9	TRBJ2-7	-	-	CASSRVDEQYF	TGTGCCAGCTCGCGAGTCGACGAGCAGTACTTC
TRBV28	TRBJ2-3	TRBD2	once	CASSLRGLAGTDTQYF	TGTGCCAGCAGTTTAAGGGGACTAGCGGGCACAGATACGCAGTATTTT
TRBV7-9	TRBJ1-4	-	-	CASSTLGGVNEKLFF	TGTGCCAGCAGCACCTTGGGGGGAGTTAATGAAAAACTGTTTTTT
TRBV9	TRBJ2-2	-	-	CASSATTAPNTGELFF	TGTGCCAGCAGCGCGACTACAGCCCCGAACACCGGGGAGCTGTTTTTT
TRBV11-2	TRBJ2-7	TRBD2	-	CASSTTGGIYEQYF	TGTGCCAGCAGCACTACGGGAGGTATCTACGAGCAGTACTTC
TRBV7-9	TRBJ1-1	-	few	CASSVQPPQGAAFF	TGTGCCAGCAGCGTACAGCCTCCTCAAGGGGCAGCTTTCTTT
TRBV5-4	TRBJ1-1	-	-	CASSFKLQVSLPEAFF	TGTGCCAGCAGCTTCAAGTTACAGGTTTCTCTACCTGAAGCTTTCTTT
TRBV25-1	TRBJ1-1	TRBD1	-	CASRETGAWTEAFF	TGTGCCAGCAGGGAAACAGGGGCATGGACTGAAGCTTTCTTT
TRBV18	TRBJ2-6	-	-	CASSPQQGDGANVLTF	TGTGCCAGCTCACCACAACAGGGAGATGGGGCCAACGTCCTGACTTTC
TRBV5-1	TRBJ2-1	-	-	CASSIHNEQFF	TGCGCCAGCAGTATCCACAATGAGCAGTTCTTC
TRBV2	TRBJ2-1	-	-	CASSEPVYNEQFF	TGTGCCAGCAGTGAGCCGGTATACAATGAGCAGTTCTTC
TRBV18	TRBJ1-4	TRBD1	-	CASSPSTGWVRELFF	TGTGCCAGCTCACCATCGACAGGGTGGGTTAGGGAACTGTTTTTT
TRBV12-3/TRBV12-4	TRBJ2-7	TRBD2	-	CAIRTSGTVEQYF	TGTGCCATCCGGACTAGCGGGACAGTCGAGCAGTACTTC
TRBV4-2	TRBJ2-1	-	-	CASSQEGSLNEQFF	TGTGCCAGCAGCCAAGAGGGTAGCTTGAATGAGCAGTTCTTC
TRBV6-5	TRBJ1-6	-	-	CASSQSTYSSPLHF	TGTGCCAGCAGTCAATCGACATACTCCTCACCCCTCCACTTT
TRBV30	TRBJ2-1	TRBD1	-	CAWSNRGLYNEQFF	TGTGCCTGGAGTAACAGGGGGTTATACAATGAGCAGTTCTTC
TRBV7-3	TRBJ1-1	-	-	CASSLTGPQGTEAFF	TGTGCCAGCAGCTTAACTGGGCCCCAAGGCACTGAAGCTTTCTTT
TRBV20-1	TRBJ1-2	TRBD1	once	CSASTGGASYGYTF	TGCAGTGCTAGTACAGGGGGCGCAAGCTATGGCTACACCTTC
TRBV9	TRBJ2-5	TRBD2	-	CASSVSGSDLETQYF	TGTGCCAGCAGCGTTAGCGGGAGTGATCTTGAGACCCAGTACTTC
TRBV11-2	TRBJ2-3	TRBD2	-	CASSPNGLASDTQYF	TGTGCCAGCAGCCCTAACGGACTAGCGTCAGATACGCAGTATTTT
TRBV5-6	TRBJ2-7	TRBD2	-	CASSFGGSYEQYF	TGTGCCAGCAGCTTCGGGGGGTCCTACGAGCAGTACTTC
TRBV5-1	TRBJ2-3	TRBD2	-	CASSLAGSSGGTDTQYF	TGCGCCAGCAGCTTGGCCGGGTCTAGCGGGGGGACAGATACGCAGTATTTT
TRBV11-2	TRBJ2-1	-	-	CASSISSRNEQFF	TGTGCCAGCAGCATCTCTAGCCGGAATGAGCAGTTCTTC